These T cell receptor beta chains were read from a single sample in a study of CXCR3-negative and CXCR3-positive naive CD8 T cells. No DNA is given; TCRdb re-called the 5' RACE reads and lists each CDR3 protein once. The sample has about 90,000 distinct CDR3 sequences. The specimen sequenced was naive CXCR3+ CD8+ T cells from blood. These TCRs come from a human donor in good health. Some clones in this sample may be carry-over from other donors' samples. Each CDR3 is given with its conserved first and last residue. The order of the fields is V gene, J gene, CDR3 protein.

>TRBV6-5|TRBJ2-5
CASSDRVDFSGRPETQYF
>TRBV28|TRBJ2-7
CASSLSGGDIEQYF
>TRBV30|TRBJ2-1
CAWLGRGNEQFF
>TRBV18|TRBJ2-1
CASSPSGGEAWEQFF
>TRBV15|TRBJ1-2
CATSRDQDPGYGYTF
>TRBV6-2/TRBV6-3|TRBJ2-5
CASRGGRETQYF
>TRBV4-3|TRBJ1-6
CASSPNGLPLHF
>TRBV14|TRBJ2-7
CASSRDRSGFYEQYF
>TRBV2|TRBJ1-3
CASMRGGEPSGNTIYF
>TRBV20-1|TRBJ1-3
CSARAGRSGNTIYF
>TRBV6-6|TRBJ2-2
CASSTLATANTGELFF
>TRBV3-1|TRBJ2-7
CASSPGLAGVVHEQYF
>TRBV28|TRBJ2-5
CASSRLTTLQTQETQYF
>TRBV24-1|TRBJ1-5
CATRRMTGDNQPQHF
>TRBV28|TRBJ1-1
CASSLVLAPNTEAFF
>TRBV29-1|TRBJ2-5
CSSRLAGGGETQYF
>TRBV25-1|TRBJ2-1
CASSDRSEIFEQFF
>TRBV5-1|TRBJ2-3
CASSLAGGSTDTQYF
>TRBV4-1|TRBJ2-7
CASSPTSAYPYEQYF
>TRBV27|TRBJ2-7
CASSPGLAGDGTYEQYF
>TRBV28|TRBJ2-3
CASSFKTTDTQYF
>TRBV20-1|TRBJ1-2
CSARVGSKAGYTF
>TRBV7-6|TRBJ2-2
CASSPEAGELFF
>TRBV30|TRBJ1-3
CAWSVPWPVTSGNTIYF
>TRBV24-1|TRBJ2-2
CATSESTGTTGELFF
>TRBV7-9|TRBJ2-7
CASSLEESSYEQYF
>TRBV18|TRBJ2-7
CASSPGGTLEQYF
>TRBV19|TRBJ2-1
CASSIGQGDEQFF
>TRBV15|TRBJ2-7
CATSRAGGDEQYF
>TRBV7-9|TRBJ2-1
CASSSALPPNEQFF
>TRBV29-1|TRBJ2-5
CSVEVGGSFQETQYF
>TRBV7-7|TRBJ2-5
CASSPILAGVQETQYF
>TRBV4-1|TRBJ2-7
CASSERHGSDYEQYF
>TRBV25-1|TRBJ2-1
CASSAPGLAGYNEQFF
>TRBV3-1|TRBJ2-2
CASSQALGGINANTGELFF
>TRBV30|TRBJ2-1
CAWSVPAGRVIYNEQFF
>TRBV27|TRBJ2-6
CASSPSSGANVLTF
>TRBV5-1|TRBJ2-7
CASSLWAGSPYEQYF
>TRBV14|TRBJ2-7
CASSQHGGPDEQYF
>TRBV29-1|TRBJ1-2
CSVEDPATGSHVYTF
>TRBV4-1|TRBJ2-1
CASSQGGGGFNEQFF
>TRBV5-1|TRBJ1-2
CASSLGQTYGYTF
>TRBV12-3/TRBV12-4|TRBJ2-3
CASNYKGLTDTQYF
>TRBV29-1|TRBJ2-1
CSGLWAAQGFF